This entry features one T cell receptor (beta chain) sequence. V shed 0 bases and J shed 9 bases, with 20 bases lying between them. The CDR3 is 16 residues long. Germline CDR1 reads KGHSH; CDR2 reads LQKENI. The data derive from a study of early T cells in non-severe SARS-CoV-2 infection. TCRdb reprocessed the 5' RACE reads with MiXCR, giving one entry per CDR3 protein. Among tens of thousands of distinct CDR3 sequences listed, over 11% were seen once. The chain uses TRBV18 and TRBJ2-5; D is undetermined. This sequence was found in an adult who was a healthcare worker with PCR-confirmed SARS-CoV-2 infection or an uninfected control (not recorded which). The sequenced material came from whole blood. CDR3 loop: CASSPPSRPAKAAQYF. In nucleotides, the CDR3 is TGTGCCAGCTCACCACCGTCTCGACCGGCCAAGGCGGCCCAGTACTTC.